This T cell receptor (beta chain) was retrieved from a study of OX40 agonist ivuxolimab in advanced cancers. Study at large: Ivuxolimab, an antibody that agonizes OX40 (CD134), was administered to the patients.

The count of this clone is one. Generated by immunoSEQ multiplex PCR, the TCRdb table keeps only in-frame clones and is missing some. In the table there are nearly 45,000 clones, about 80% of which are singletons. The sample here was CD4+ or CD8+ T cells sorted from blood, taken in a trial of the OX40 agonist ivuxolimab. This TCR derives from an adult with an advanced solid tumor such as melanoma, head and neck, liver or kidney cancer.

The CDR3 loop reads CATARTGVGYEQYF. As DNA, the CDR3 is TGTGCCACCGCTCGGACAGGGGTAGGTTACGAGCAGTACTTC. J is TRBJ2-7 and V is TRBV19; 9 positions match TRBD1. Germline V gene data show CDR1 as LNHDA and CDR2 as SQIVND (reference sequence). The CDR3 runs to 14 residues. The J segment lost 4 bases and the V segment lost 10 bases, leaving 11 bases of the junction unmatched.